These T cell receptor beta chains were read from a single sample in a study of blood T cell repertoires in COVID-19. Data came from immunoSEQ multiplex PCR; TCRdb stores just in-frame clones and leaves some out. The table shows 400,000 to 550,000 clones, with nearly 90% occurring only once. The sequencing sample was made of PBMCs or T cells enriched from blood (not recorded which). These receptors were obtained from a woman in her late teens or twenties with acute COVID-19. CDR3s include the opening cysteine and the closing phenylalanine or tryptophan.

V,J,CDR3
TRBV7-2,TRBJ1-2,CASSLASGPTESNYGYTF
TRBV12-5,TRBJ1-6,CASGPRIDREDRNSPLHF
TRBV9,TRBJ1-2,CASSPYGDHRGYTF
TRBV28,TRBJ1-1,CASSSGQTQAFF
TRBV10-3,TRBJ2-3,CAISETTGTDTQYF
TRBV6-5,TRBJ1-5,CASMETGYQPQHF
TRBV7-9,TRBJ1-1,CASSLVGLNTEAFF
TRBV5-1,TRBJ2-1,CASSLTLDSAGGYNEQFF
TRBV6-5,TRBJ1-6,CASSSSRDRGPSPLHF
TRBV3-1/TRBV3-2,TRBJ1-1,CASSQSDRAWVGAFF
TRBV19,TRBJ1-6,CASSRGRAVGDSPLHF
TRBV30,TRBJ2-1,CAWSSLAGNEQFF
TRBV27,TRBJ2-7,CASSHRAFSYEQYF
TRBV10-2,TRBJ2-1,CASIYGNEQFF
TRBV7-3,TRBJ1-4,CASSSPVVSRPTNEKLFF
TRBV4-3,TRBJ2-7,CASSPRQGTGEQYF
TRBV4-2,TRBJ1-6,CASSPTENSPLHF
TRBV5-4,TRBJ1-1,CASSITGGGTEAFF
TRBV5-5,TRBJ1-6,CASSLAGQANSPLHF
TRBV6-5,TRBJ1-1,CASSTGPGKNTEAFF
TRBV7-2,TRBJ1-2,CASSLGLAGDYGYTF
TRBV19,TRBJ2-7,CASSSGRQTYEQYF
TRBV7-2,TRBJ2-5,CASSLATTQETQYF
TRBV25-1,TRBJ2-3,CATTPQGPLTDTQYF
TRBV29-1,TRBJ1-2,CSGGQDDGYTF
TRBV19,TRBJ2-4,CASSIDDRSKNIQYF
TRBV9,TRBJ1-2,CASSVQDRVPGYTF
TRBV28,TRBJ1-2,CASSRTSVAYGYTF
TRBV4-3,TRBJ1-5,CASSQGQLSNQPQHF
TRBV29-1,TRBJ2-5,CSVEDLTGGETQYF
TRBV6-6,TRBJ1-5,CASSYSRQPQHF
TRBV4-1,TRBJ2-5,CASSQVTSGRETQYF
TRBV5-1,TRBJ2-2,CASSLLRGGTGELFF
TRBV28,TRBJ2-5,CASFLRGQATQYF
TRBV19,TRBJ2-3,CASSISGGFTDTQYF
TRBV11-2,TRBJ2-7,CASSWAWPSSYEQYF
TRBV9,TRBJ2-7,CASSPGGSHYEQYF
TRBV19,TRBJ2-1,CASRAIATDDEQFF
TRBV6-1,TRBJ2-3,CASSELILAGTDTQYF
TRBV6-2/TRBV6-3,TRBJ2-7,CASSSLQGGSYEQYF
TRBV4-3,TRBJ1-5,CASSQVWGTGGYQPQHF
TRBV5-5,TRBJ2-1,CASSLSRTSGTEQFF
TRBV6-5,TRBJ1-3,CASSYSLGGLGNTIYF
TRBV24-1,TRBJ2-5,CATSGPGMGETQYF
TRBV28,TRBJ1-2,CASTMSGGSEGYTF
TRBV7-9,TRBJ2-7,CASSQAGTGGYEQYF
TRBV6-5,TRBJ1-1,CASTSTGGIGEAFF